This T cell receptor beta chain was identified during a study of regulatory dendritic cells for organ transplantation. The V gene end was trimmed by 5 bases and the J gene end by 3 bases; junction bases not matched to a gene: 7. CDR1 and CDR2 from the germline V gene are SEHNR and FQNEAQ (reference sequence). CDR3 length: 15 residues. Sequencing was performed with immunoSEQ multiplex PCR; in TCRdb, only in-frame clones are kept and a portion is missing. The table lists 26,000 or so clones, around 80% of them singletons. Memory T cells were CD45RO+, naive were CD45RA+, sorted by FACS. This clonotype was obtained from a human donor in good health. The chain uses TRBV7-9 and TRBJ2-3; 8 bases align to TRBD2. Sequencing was performed on naive CD4+ T cells from blood. Specified subset: CD45RA+ naive T cells. The CDR3: CASSPSGGWTDTQYF. In DNA form, the CDR3 reads TGTGCCAGCAGCCCCTCGGGGGGGTGGACAGATACGCAGTATTTT.